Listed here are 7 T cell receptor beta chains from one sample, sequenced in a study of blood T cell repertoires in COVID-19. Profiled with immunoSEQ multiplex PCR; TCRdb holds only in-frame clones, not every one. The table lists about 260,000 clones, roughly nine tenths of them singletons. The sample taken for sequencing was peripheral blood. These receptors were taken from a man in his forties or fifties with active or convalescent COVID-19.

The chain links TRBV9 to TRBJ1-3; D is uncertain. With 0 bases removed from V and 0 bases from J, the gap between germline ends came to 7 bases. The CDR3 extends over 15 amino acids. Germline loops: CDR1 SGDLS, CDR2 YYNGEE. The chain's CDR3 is CASSVEDYSGNTIYF. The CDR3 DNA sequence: TGTGCCAGCAGCGTAGAGGACTACTCTGGAAACACCATATATTTT.

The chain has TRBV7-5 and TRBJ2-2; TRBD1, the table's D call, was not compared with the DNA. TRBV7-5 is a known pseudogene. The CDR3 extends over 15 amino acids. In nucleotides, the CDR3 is TGTGTCAGAAGCTCCGGGACAGGGGGCACCGGGGAGCTGTTTTTT. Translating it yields CVRSSGTGGTGELFF.

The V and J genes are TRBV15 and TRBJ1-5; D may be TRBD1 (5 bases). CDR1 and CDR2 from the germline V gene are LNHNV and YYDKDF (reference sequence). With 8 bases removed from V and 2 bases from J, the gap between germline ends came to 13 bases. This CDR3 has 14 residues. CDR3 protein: CATAGGFGNQPQHF. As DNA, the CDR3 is TGTGCCACCGCCGGGGGATTTGGCAATCAGCCCCAGCATTTT.

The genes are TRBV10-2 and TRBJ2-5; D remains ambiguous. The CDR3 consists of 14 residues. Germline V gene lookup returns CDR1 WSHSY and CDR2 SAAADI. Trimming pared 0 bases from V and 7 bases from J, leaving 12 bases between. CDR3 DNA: TGCGCCAGCAGTGAGTCGGCTAGAGAAGGGACCCAGTACTTC. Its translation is CASSESAREGTQYF.

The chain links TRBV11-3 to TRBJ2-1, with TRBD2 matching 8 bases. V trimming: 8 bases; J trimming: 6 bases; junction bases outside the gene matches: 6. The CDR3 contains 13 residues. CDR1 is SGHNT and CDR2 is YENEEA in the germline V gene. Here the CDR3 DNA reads TGTGCCAGCCGCCGGGGGGGGAGCAATGAGCAGTTCTTC. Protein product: CASRRGGSNEQFF.

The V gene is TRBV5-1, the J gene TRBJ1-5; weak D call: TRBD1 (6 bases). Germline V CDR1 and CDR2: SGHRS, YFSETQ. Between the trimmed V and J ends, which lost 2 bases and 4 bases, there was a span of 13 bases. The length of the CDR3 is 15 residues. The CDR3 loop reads CASSLDGQINQPQHF. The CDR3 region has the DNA TGCGCCAGCAGCTTAGATGGACAGATTAATCAGCCCCAGCATTTT. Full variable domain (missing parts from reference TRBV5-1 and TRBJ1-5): KAGVTQTPRYLIKTRGQQVTLSCSPISGHRSVSWYQQTPGQGLQFLFEYFSETQRNKGNFPGRFSGRQFSNSRSEMNVSTLELGDSALYLCASSLDGQINQPQHFGDGTRLSIL.

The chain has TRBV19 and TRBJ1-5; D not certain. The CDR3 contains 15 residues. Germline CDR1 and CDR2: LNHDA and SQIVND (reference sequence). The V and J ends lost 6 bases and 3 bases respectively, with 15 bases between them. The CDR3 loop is CASRREGGANQPQHF. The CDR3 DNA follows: TGTGCCAGTAGGAGGGAGGGTGGTGCCAATCAGCCCCAGCATTTT.